One and the same sample provided the 31 T cell receptor beta chains below, sequenced in a study of CD8 T cells in ankylosing spondylitis. No cognate antigen is known for these TCRs. TCRdb used MiXCR to reprocess the 5' RACE reads, holding one entry per CDR3 protein. The sample has fewer than 450,000 distinct CDR3 sequences, 17% seen once; the top ten hold over 1%. Findings of the study overall: For ankylosing spondylitis blood, a TCR beta motif of 7 to 9 highly homologous variants appeared characteristic.

The specimen was blood, either unsorted or a sorted T cell fraction (not recorded which). The receptors stem from a male donor with ankylosing spondylitis.

The V and J genes are TRBV28 and TRBJ2-1, with D possibly matching TRBD2 (6 bases). Trimming took off 3 bases at V and 7 bases at J, with 16 bases between the two ends. There are 15 residues in the CDR3. Germline CDR1 MDHEN, CDR2 SYDVKM. Here the CDR3 DNA reads TGTGCCAGCAGTTTTGGGCAGGGAGGCCAAAATGAGCAGTTCTTC. Amino acid sequence: CASSFGQGGQNEQFF.

The V call is TRBV18, the J call TRBJ2-7; no clear D gene. The CDR3 spans 14 residues. The germline V and J ends were trimmed by 3 bases and 1 base, with 10 bases remaining between them. Germline V CDR1 and CDR2: KGHSH, LQKENI. The CDR3 protein is CASSPIWPSYEQYF. CDR3 sequence (DNA): TGTGCCAGCTCACCCATCTGGCCTTCCTACGAGCAGTACTTC. Variable domain in full (rest from reference TRBV18 and TRBJ2-7): NAGVMQNPRHLVRRRGQEARLRCSPMKGHSHVYWYRQLPEEGLKFMVYLQKENIIDESGMPKERFSAEFPKEGPSILRIQQVVRGDSAAYFCASSPIWPSYEQYFGPGTRLTVT.

This chain links TRBV3-1 with TRBJ1-4, with TRBD1 matching 7 bases. The CDR3 is 15 residues long. CDR1 and CDR2 from the germline V gene are LGHDT and YNNKEL (reference sequence). The junction had 7 bases not matched to a gene; V was cut back by 4 bases and J by 5 bases. CDR3: CASSPRTGQNEKLFF. The CDR3 nucleotides are TGTGCCAGCAGCCCTCGGACAGGTCAAAATGAAAAACTGTTTTTT.

There are a few counts of this clonotype. This rearrangement joins TRBV20-1 to TRBJ2-2; 12 bases map to TRBD2. The CDR3 has 17 residues. Germline lookup yields CDR1 DFQATT and CDR2 SNEGSKA (reference sequence). J lost 7 bases, V lost 2 bases, and 11 bases had no gene match. In DNA form, the CDR3 reads TGCAGTGCTAGACCGGTCCCTAGCGGGAGGGCCGGCGGGGAGCTGTTTTTT. Translating gives CSARPVPSGRAGGELFF.

The rearrangement links TRBV21-1 to TRBJ2-7; no DNA check was done on the table's D call, TRBD1. TRBV21-1 represents a pseudogene. CDR3 length equals 16 residues. In DNA, the CDR3 is TGTGCCAGCAGCAAAGACCGGGACAGGGGGCGGTACGAGCAGTACTTC. This encodes CASSKDRDRGRYEQYF.

This clonotype has more than one count but fewer than ten. The chain is built from TRBV10-1 and TRBJ2-1; the D gene is possibly TRBD2 (6 bases). The CDR3 is 14 residues long. CDR1 is WNHNN and CDR2 is SYGVQD in the germline V gene (reference sequence). V was clipped by 4 bases and J by 9 bases, with 16 bases between them. Written as DNA, the CDR3 is TGCGCCAGCAGTGCCTCCGGGACTGTCAGTGAGCAGTTCTTC. As protein: CASSASGTVSEQFF.

This clonotype was counted between two and nine times. CDR3 sequence: CSAGRGARETQYF. In DNA form, the CDR3 reads TGCAGTGCTGGGCGGGGGGCTCGGGAGACCCAGTACTTC. This chain connects TRBV20-1 to TRBJ2-5; 8 nucleotides align to TRBD2. CDR1 is DFQATT and CDR2 is SNEGSKA in the germline V gene (reference sequence). The CDR3 has 13 residues. V lost 5 bases, J lost 5 bases, and 7 bases stayed unmatched.

This clonotype has just a few counts. V gene TRBV6-1 combines with J gene TRBJ2-1; D is uncertain. Germline CDR1 reads MNHNS; CDR2 reads SASEGT. V lost 7 bases and J lost 6, with 10 bases in between. The CDR3 spans 12 residues. The CDR3 protein is CASKASGNEQFF. As DNA, the CDR3 is TGTGCCAGCAAGGCTAGTGGCAATGAGCAGTTCTTC.

This clonotype was found a few times. Here the CDR3 reads CASSERRGAEQYF. The CDR3 DNA is TGTGCCAGCTCAGAACGACGGGGCGCCGAGCAGTACTTC. The chain carries TRBV18 and TRBJ2-7; D may be TRBD1 or TRBD2 (5 bases each). The CDR3 extends over 13 amino acids. The germline CDR1 and CDR2 sequences are KGHSH and LQKENI. The ends were cut back, 5 bases at V and 6 bases at J, with 14 bases in the middle.

There are many counts of this clonotype. The chain employs TRBV12-3 or TRBV12-4 and TRBJ1-4, with D uncertain. This CDR3 spans 15 amino acids. The V and J ends lost 6 bases and 0 bases respectively, with 11 bases between them. CDR3 loop: CASRTRGATNEKLFF. CDR3 in DNA: TGTGCCAGCAGGACACGGGGAGCAACTAATGAAAAACTGTTTTTT.

This clonotype was detected ten times or more. The rearrangement joins TRBV7-2 to TRBJ2-3; D remains ambiguous. This CDR3 is 12 amino acids long. Between the trimmed V and J ends, which lost 2 bases and 6 bases, there was a span of 6 bases. Germline V gene lookup returns CDR1 SGHTA and CDR2 FQGNSA. The CDR3 bases are TGTGCCAGCAGCTTATTGAGGGATACGCAGTATTTT. Its protein is CASSLLRDTQYF. Full variable domain (rest looked up from reference TRBV7-2 and TRBJ2-3): GAGVSQSPSNKVTEKGKDVELRCDPISGHTALYWYRQSLGQGLEFLIYFQGNSAPDKSGLPSDRFSAERTGGSVSTLTIQRTQQEDSAVYLCASSLLRDTQYFGPGTRLTVL.

V and J are TRBV4-1 and TRBJ2-7; no clear D gene. The germline CDR1 and CDR2 sequences are MGHRA and YSYEKL. The CDR3 runs to 13 residues. The germline V and J ends were trimmed by 0 bases and 5 bases, with 8 bases remaining between them. This CDR3 reads CASSQDWWDEQYF. DNA for the CDR3: TGCGCCAGCAGCCAAGATTGGTGGGACGAGCAGTACTTC.

The rearrangement links TRBV2 to TRBJ1-1, with a tentative D call TRBD1 (6 bases). The V gene lost 2 bases and the J gene lost 0 bases, with 10 bases spanning the gap. Per the germline V gene, CDR1 is SNHLY and CDR2 is FYNNEI. The CDR3 is made up of 15 amino acids. This chain's CDR3 is CASSERRGMNTEAFF. For the CDR3, the DNA is TGTGCCAGCAGTGAACGTAGGGGGATGAACACTGAAGCTTTCTTT.

The V and J genes are TRBV12-3 or TRBV12-4 and TRBJ2-1, with D tentatively TRBD2 (7 bases). The length of the CDR3 is 14 residues. V was clipped by 7 bases and J by 6 bases, with 16 bases between them. As DNA, the CDR3 is TGTGCCAGCACCTACTTAGGGGGGGGCAATGAGCAGTTCTTC. This sequence encodes CASTYLGGGNEQFF.

In its sample, this clonotype was seen a few times. The limits of the CDR3 on the DNA are not certain, so only TCRdb's listed CDR3 is given. V gene TRBV3-1 combines with J gene TRBJ2-1; TRBD1 is the table's D call and was not checked against the DNA. The germline V gene has CDR1 LGHDT and CDR2 YNNKEL (reference sequence). The CDR3 is made up of 13 amino acids, end residues included. CDR3 in amino acids: CASSQDWAGGAFF.

This clonotype was detected many times. The J gene is TRBJ1-1, the V gene TRBV12-3 or TRBV12-4; the D is unclear. Trimming took 6 bases from V and 0 from J, leaving 8 bases between them. CDR3 length: 13 amino acids. CDR3 protein: CASSPTLNTEAFF. The CDR3 bases are TGTGCCAGCAGCCCCACCTTGAACACTGAAGCTTTCTTT.

V is TRBV12-3 or TRBV12-4 and J is TRBJ1-2, with D possibly being TRBD1 (6 bases). CDR3 length: 14 amino acids. V shed 2 bases and J shed 8 bases, with 15 bases lying between them. CDR3 nucleotide sequence: TGTGCCAGCAGTTTATATCCAGGGGATGGCGGCTACACCTTC. It codes for CASSLYPGDGGYTF.

This clonotype has a handful of counts. V usage is TRBV4-2 and J usage is TRBJ2-2; D is unresolved. V was clipped by 0 bases and J by 6 bases, with 14 bases between them. The CDR3 covers 16 residues. The germline CDR1 and CDR2 sequences are LGHNA and YNFKEQ. CDR3 coding DNA: TGTGCCAGCAGCCAAGATCCCAGAGTGTTAGCCGGGGAGCTGTTTTTT. Its translation is CASSQDPRVLAGELFF.

This chain uses TRBV6-2 or TRBV6-3 with TRBJ1-1; D is unclear. The V gene lost 6 bases and the J gene lost 5 bases, with 28 bases spanning the gap. The CDR3 is made up of 18 amino acids. CDR1 and CDR2 from the germline V gene are MNHEY and SVGEGT. The CDR3 sequence is CASSPSFYEVLRLTEAFF. The CDR3 DNA follows: TGTGCCAGCAGCCCATCCTTCTATGAGGTTTTACGGTTAACTGAAGCTTTCTTT.

This clonotype turned up a few times. This chain connects TRBV20-1 to TRBJ2-7; 10 bases are shared with TRBD2. Germline V gives CDR1 DFQATT, CDR2 SNEGSKA (reference sequence). The CDR3 is 12 residues long. CDR3 sequence reads: CSQEREGYEQYF. CDR3 bases: TGCTCCCAGGAGCGGGAGGGCTACGAGCAGTACTTC.

The J gene is TRBJ2-7, the V gene TRBV20-1, with 9 nucleotides matching TRBD1. From germline, CDR1 is DFQATT and CDR2 SNEGSKA (reference sequence). After removal of 0 bases from V and 5 bases from J, the junction contained 8 bases not matched to a gene. The CDR3 is 15 amino acids. In nucleotides, the CDR3 is TGCAGTGCTAGAGACCTGACAGGGGGACCCCACGAGCAGTACTTC. Its translation: CSARDLTGGPHEQYF.

J is TRBJ2-1 and V is TRBV20-1; TRBD2 might be the D (7 bases). The germline gives CDR1 DFQATT, CDR2 SNEGSKA (reference sequence). The CDR3 length is 16 residues. V was clipped by 0 bases and J by 4 bases, with 16 bases between them. CDR3 bases: TGCAGTGCTAGAGACCGGGGGGCCTGGGGGTACAATGAGCAGTTCTTC. Protein sequence: CSARDRGAWGYNEQFF.

This clonotype was counted many times. The chain has TRBV5-1 and TRBJ2-5; D unclear. Germline V gene data show CDR1 as SGHRS and CDR2 as YFSETQ. Trimming took 0 bases from V and 0 from J, leaving 9 bases between them. CDR3 size: 15 residues. The CDR3 protein is CASSLGPINQETQYF. The CDR3 coding sequence is TGCGCCAGCAGCTTGGGACCGATAAACCAAGAGACCCAGTACTTC.

This clonotype was seen ten or more times. The chain uses TRBV5-1 and TRBJ2-7, with 12 bases identical to TRBD2. Germline V gives CDR1 SGHRS, CDR2 YFSETQ. V dropped 4 bases and J dropped 2; count of bases not matched to a gene: 4. This CDR3 comprises 15 residues. Here the CDR3 DNA reads TGCGCCAGCAGCCCAACTAGCGGGGGGCCCTACGAGCAGTACTTC. Translation: CASSPTSGGPYEQYF.

The chain is built from TRBV7-3 and TRBJ2-6, with D possibly being TRBD2 (6 bases). Germline assignment: CDR1 SGHTA and CDR2 FQGTGA. Trimming stripped 5 bases from V and 1 base from J, with 15 bases between. CDR3 length equals 17 residues. The CDR3 spells CASSQGGYRSGANVLTF. The CDR3 DNA sequence: TGTGCCAGCAGCCAAGGAGGGTACAGGTCTGGGGCCAACGTCCTGACTTTC.

Only a few counts were recorded for this clonotype. The chain recombines TRBV6-2 or TRBV6-3 with TRBJ2-2; D ambiguous. The CDR3 contains 13 residues. CDR1 and CDR2 (germline): MNHEY, SVGEGT. The ends were cut back, 10 bases at V and 2 bases at J, with 11 bases in the middle. In DNA, the CDR3 is TGTGCCACCTGCCGCCGTAACACCGGGGAGCTGTTTTTT. Translating gives CATCRRNTGELFF.

The sample holds a few counts of this clonotype. The J gene is TRBJ2-3, the V gene TRBV5-1; D ambiguous. This CDR3 is 14 amino acids long. The germline V gene encodes CDR1 SGHRS and CDR2 YFSETQ. Trimming left V 2 bases short and J 2 bases short, with 9 bases between. The CDR3 here is CASSFRKHTDTQYF. The CDR3 nucleotides read TGCGCCAGCAGCTTCCGGAAACACACAGATACGCAGTATTTT.

This clonotype was counted only a few times. The chain recombines TRBV4-1 with TRBJ1-2; D not resolved. The V end was cut by 0 bases, the J end by 7 bases, with 9 bases between. Germline-derived CDR1 and CDR2 are MGHRA and YSYEKL. This CDR3 contains 13 residues. The CDR3 sequence is CASSQEGKVGYTF. The DNA for the CDR3 is TGCGCCAGCAGCCAAGAGGGTAAGGTTGGCTACACCTTC.

The rearrangement links TRBV6-1 to TRBJ1-2; D is ambiguous. The germline CDR1 and CDR2 sequences are MNHNS and SASEGT. V dropped 7 bases and J dropped 3 bases, with 12 bases sitting between them. CDR3 length: 13 amino acids. CDR3 sequence (DNA): TGTGCCAGCAAAATGGGCGGACACTATGGCTACACCTTC. Translated, it gives CASKMGGHYGYTF.

V gene TRBV7-3 combines with J gene TRBJ2-1; TRBD1 matches at 7 bases. Germline CDR1 SGHTA, CDR2 FQGTGA. The CDR3 runs 16 residues. J gave up 4 bases and V 5 bases, and 11 bases lay outside the gene matches. CDR3 DNA: TGTGCCAGCAGCCGGTACGGGACAGCCGAATACAATGAGCAGTTCTTC. Its translation: CASSRYGTAEYNEQFF.

This clonotype has just a few counts. V and J are TRBV7-2 and TRBJ1-2; 7 nucleotides align to TRBD1. The germline gives CDR1 SGHTA, CDR2 FQGNSA. The CDR3 sequence is 15 residues long. The V and J ends lost 5 bases and 10 bases, in that order; junction bases with no gene match: 16. The CDR3 DNA follows: TGTGCCAGCAGCATCCCGACAGGGATTGATTTGGACTACACCTTC. Translating gives CASSIPTGIDLDYTF. The full variable domain, with the rest looked up from reference TRBV7-2 and TRBJ1-2, is GAGVSQSPSNKVTEKGKDVELRCDPISGHTALYWYRQSLGQGLEFLIYFQGNSAPDKSGLPSDRFSAERTGGSVSTLTIQRTQQEDSAVYLCASSIPTGIDLDYTFGSGTRLTVV.